This T cell receptor beta chain derives from a study of T cells in Graves' hyperthyroidism and ophthalmopathy. Study conclusions and caveats: Through a model of 13 V-J features, ophthalmopathy was separated from stable hyperthyroidism. Blood samples included most of the expanded thyroid clonotypes exceeding 0.001.

The TCR beta CDR3 regions underwent amplification using RNA transcripts as the source. The HTBI primer set drove a first-round RT-PCR of the TCR CDR3. Via MiXCR, TCRdb re-called the multiplex PCR reads, giving one row per CDR3 protein. The sample lists 330,000 or so distinct CDR3 sequences, roughly 19% occurring once. The germline V gene encodes CDR1 SQVTM and CDR2 ANQGSEA. The trim removed 7 bases at V and 2 bases at J, leaving 11 bases unmatched. The CDR3 is 14 amino acids. With regard to this clonotype: Its antigen is as yet unknown.

This clonotype was obtained from a man aged 45 to 65 with Graves' ophthalmopathy. Sequenced: blood. The chain couples TRBV29-1 to TRBJ2-7, with TRBD1 matching 7 bases. CDR3 loop: CSALLTTGTYEQYF. CDR3 in DNA: TGCAGCGCCCTATTGACGACAGGGACCTACGAGCAGTACTTC.